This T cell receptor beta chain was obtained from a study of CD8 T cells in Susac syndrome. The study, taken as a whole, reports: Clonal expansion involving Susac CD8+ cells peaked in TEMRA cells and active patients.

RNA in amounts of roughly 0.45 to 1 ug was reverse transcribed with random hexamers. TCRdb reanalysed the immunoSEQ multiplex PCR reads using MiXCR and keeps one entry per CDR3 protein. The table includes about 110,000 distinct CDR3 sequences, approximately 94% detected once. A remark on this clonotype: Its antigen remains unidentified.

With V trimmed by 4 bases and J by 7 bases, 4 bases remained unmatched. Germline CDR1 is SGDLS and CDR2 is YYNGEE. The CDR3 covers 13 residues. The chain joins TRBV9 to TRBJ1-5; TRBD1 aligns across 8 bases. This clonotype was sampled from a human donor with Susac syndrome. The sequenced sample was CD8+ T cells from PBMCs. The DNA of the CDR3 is TGTGCCAGCAGCACAGGGGGTATGCAGCCCCAGCATTTT. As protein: CASSTGGMQPQHF.